Listed below are T cell receptor beta chains from one sample, sequenced in a study of cytomegalovirus exposure and HLA in healthy donors. Libraries were prepared by immunoSEQ multiplex PCR; TCRdb keeps only in-frame clonotypes and omits some of them. Among 170,000 or so clones listed, roughly 78% were seen once. Sequencing was done on a sample of PBMCs. These receptors were collected from a woman aged 45 to 65 in good health and CMV-seropositive. The CDR3 runs from the conserved cysteine through the conserved F or W. D genes are given only for firm matches. Clone size, where shown, is once, few, many, or a class for clones that have expanded.

v_gene,d_gene,abundance,j_gene,CDR3nt,CDR3aa
TRBV5-6,TRBD1,.,TRBJ2-7,TGTGCCAGCAGCTCCGGACAGGGCTTTCCCTACGAGCAGTACTTC,CASSSGQGFPYEQYF
TRBV7-3,.,.,TRBJ2-2,TGTGCCAGCAGCTTCCAGGGATCCGGGGAGCTGTTTTTT,CASSFQGSGELFF
TRBV15,TRBD2,.,TRBJ2-1,TGTGCCACCAGCAGAGCCCGTGGCGGGGGGTACAATGAGCAGTTCTTC,CATSRARGGGYNEQFF
TRBV27,.,.,TRBJ1-5,TGTGCCAGCCCTTCCTCCCACCCCGGTGATAGCAATCAGCCCCAGCATTTT,CASPSSHPGDSNQPQHF
TRBV18,.,.,TRBJ2-3,TGTGCCAGCAAGGATGCGGTCAACACAGATACGCAGTATTTT,CASKDAVNTDTQYF
TRBV2,TRBD1,.,TRBJ1-5,TGTGCCAGCATGGGACAGCCCAATCAGCCCCAGCATTTT,CASMGQPNQPQHF
TRBV5-3,.,.,TRBJ2-3,TGTGCCAGAAGCCCACGGACAGTCAGCACAGATACGCAGTATTTT,CARSPRTVSTDTQYF
TRBV7-9,TRBD1,.,TRBJ2-3,TGTGCCAGCAGCTATAGAGAGGGGGCTTCAGATACGCAGTATTTT,CASSYREGASDTQYF
TRBV6-6,.,.,TRBJ2-5,TGTGCCAGCAGAGGTAGCCCGACCGTCCACGGGGAGACCCAGTACTTC,CASRGSPTVHGETQYF
TRBV6-6,TRBD1,.,TRBJ1-6,TGTGCCAGCAGTGCCAGACAGGGGTTGAATTCACCCCTCCACTTT,CASSARQGLNSPLHF
TRBV2,.,few,TRBJ2-7,TGTGCCAGCAGCGAGAGGAGGGGGCCCTACGAGCAGTACTTC,CASSERRGPYEQYF
TRBV11-2,.,.,TRBJ1-1,TGTGCCAGCAGCTTGGGGGGGGTGAACACTGAAGCTTTCTTT,CASSLGGVNTEAFF
TRBV5-1,TRBD1,once,TRBJ1-2,TGCGCCAGCAGCTTGGCTTTTACCGGGACAGGGGACAGCTACACCTTC,CASSLAFTGTGDSYTF
TRBV30,.,.,TRBJ1-1,TGTGCCTGGAGCCAGGTCTTCGTGAACACTGAAGCTTTCTTT,CAWSQVFVNTEAFF
TRBV9,.,.,TRBJ1-6,TGTGCCAGCAGCGAGGGGATAGTTAATTCACCCCTCCACTTT,CASSEGIVNSPLHF
TRBV27,.,few,TRBJ1-1,TGTGCCAGCAGTTTTAGATCAGTTTTTCAGGACACTGAAGCTTTCTTT,CASSFRSVFQDTEAFF
TRBV9,TRBD1,.,TRBJ1-3,TGTGCCAGCAGCGTCCGAGACAGGGAGGACACCATATATTTT,CASSVRDREDTIYF
TRBV11-3,TRBD2,.,TRBJ2-7,TGTGCCAGCAGCTTATTTTGGAGCGGGGGTTACGAGCAGTACTTC,CASSLFWSGGYEQYF
TRBV27,.,.,TRBJ2-1,TGTGCCAGCAGTCTTACAGGGTTGGATGAGCAGTTCTTC,CASSLTGLDEQFF
TRBV7-9,.,once,TRBJ2-3,TGTGCCAGCACCCCTACCGGGGGTGACACAGATACGCAGTATTTT,CASTPTGGDTDTQYF
TRBV7-9,TRBD2,.,TRBJ2-1,TGTTCCAGCAGCTTAGGCCCCAGCGGGGGGAGCTCCTACAATGAGCAGTTCTTC,CSSSLGPSGGSSYNEQFF
TRBV5-1,.,.,TRBJ1-4,TGCGCCAGCAGCTCCTACCCCCCTAATGAAAAACTGTTTTTT,CASSSYPPNEKLFF
TRBV6-6,.,.,TRBJ1-3,TGTGCCAGCAGTTCTCTAACTCGTGGAAACACCATATATTTT,CASSSLTRGNTIYF
TRBV28,TRBD1,.,TRBJ1-2,TGTGCCAGCAGTTCCCAAGGGGGCGTTTTTGATGGCTACACCTTC,CASSSQGGVFDGYTF
TRBV29-1,TRBD2,.,TRBJ2-1,TGCAGCGTTACCCGGACTAGAAATGAGCAGTTCTTC,CSVTRTRNEQFF
TRBV18,.,.,TRBJ2-7,TGTGCCAGCTCATTCCGGGAGACCCTCTACGAGCAGTACTTC,CASSFRETLYEQYF
TRBV19,.,.,TRBJ1-3,TGTGCCAGTAGTCCCATGGAGGGAAACACCATATATTTT,CASSPMEGNTIYF
TRBV7-2,.,.,TRBJ1-4,TGTGCCAGCAGCCCCGGACTTAGTAATGAAAAACTGTTTTTT,CASSPGLSNEKLFF
TRBV7-9,TRBD1,.,TRBJ1-2,TGTTCCAGCAGCTTAAGACAGGGACTTGATGGCTACACCTTC,CSSSLRQGLDGYTF
TRBV10-3,TRBD2,.,TRBJ2-1,TGTGCCATCAGAGCGGGACTAGCGGGAGGAAAGGGATCGGATGAGCAGTTCTTC,CAIRAGLAGGKGSDEQFF
TRBV28,TRBD1,.,TRBJ1-3,TGTGCCAGCAGTTTATTGGACGGGACAGCTGGAAACACCATATATTTT,CASSLLDGTAGNTIYF
TRBV11-2,TRBD1,.,TRBJ1-1,TGTGCCAGCAGCCCATCGGCCTCGTACAGGGGACACACTGAAGCTTTCTTT,CASSPSASYRGHTEAFF
TRBV9,.,few,TRBJ2-7,TGTGCCAGCAGCGGAGGAGGGGACAGATCCTACGAGCAGTACTTC,CASSGGGDRSYEQYF
TRBV7-6,TRBD2,once,TRBJ2-7,TGTGCCAGCAGCTTAGCGATGGCTAGCGGGGTGTTCGCCGAGCAGTACTTC,CASSLAMASGVFAEQYF
TRBV6-6,.,.,TRBJ1-5,TGTGTCAGCAGTTACGGGCAGGGTTATAGCAATCAGCCCCAGCATTTT,CVSSYGQGYSNQPQHF
TRBV7-2,.,once,TRBJ2-7,TGTGCCAGCAGCTCTCAGGGTTCCGGCTACGAGCAGTACTTC,CASSSQGSGYEQYF
TRBV18,.,few,TRBJ2-1,TGTGCCAGCTCACCAAAGATGGCAGGCCCCTACAATGAGCAGTTCTTC,CASSPKMAGPYNEQFF
TRBV2,TRBD1,few,TRBJ2-2,TGTGCCAGCAGCGACCCTGAAGGGGGCGCGGACACCGGGGAGCTGTTTTTT,CASSDPEGGADTGELFF
TRBV9,.,.,TRBJ1-1,TGTGCCAGCAGCGTAGCGAGAAACACTGAAGCTTTCTTT,CASSVARNTEAFF
TRBV5-1,.,.,TRBJ1-2,TGCGCCAGCAGCATACCGGACAGATACGGCCACACCTTC,CASSIPDRYGHTF
TRBV13,.,once,TRBJ2-1,TGTGCCAGCAGCTTAGGGCGCAGGGTTGAATACGAGCAGTTCTTC,CASSLGRRVEYEQFF
TRBV6-1,.,.,TRBJ2-5,TGTGCCAGCGTAGAAGGGAGCGGAGGGAGGGAGACCCAGTACTTC,CASVEGSGGRETQYF
TRBV7-3,.,.,TRBJ2-3,TGTGCCAGCAGCTTAACGGGGGGGCAGGGAGATACGCAGTATTTT,CASSLTGGQGDTQYF
TRBV2,TRBD1,.,TRBJ2-2,TGTGCCAGCGGGGACAGGGCGAACACCGGGGAGCTGTTTTTT,CASGDRANTGELFF
TRBV9,TRBD1,.,TRBJ2-7,TGTGCCAGCAGCTTTAGGGGAGGACAGGGGGCGCCGGACGAGCAGTACTTC,CASSFRGGQGAPDEQYF
TRBV28,.,.,TRBJ1-1,TGTGCCAGCACCGGGAAGGGAAAGAAAGCTTTCTTT,CASTGKGKKAFF
TRBV29-1,TRBD1,.,TRBJ2-1,TGCAGCGTTGAAGCTCCTGGACAGGGCTACAATGAGCAGTTCTTC,CSVEAPGQGYNEQFF
TRBV18,TRBD1,.,TRBJ2-2,TGTGCCAGCTCACCTCCGGACAGGGCGGGCACCGGGGAGCTGTTTTTT,CASSPPDRAGTGELFF
TRBV5-1,TRBD2,.,TRBJ2-7,TGCGCCAGCAGCCCAAGACTAGCGGGCGACTACGAGCAGTACTTC,CASSPRLAGDYEQYF